The present TCR beta chain was sequenced within a study of metastatic and nonmetastatic thyroid tumors. Study information: Repertoire comparison spanned blood and tumor or nodule tissue of malignant and benign thyroid patients.

Authors' methods: The study's classifier, a distant-metastasis tool for papillary thyroid cancer, was built using CDR3 differences across clinicopathological groups. Using MiXCR, TCRdb reanalyzed the PCR reads. What appears here as the V and J calls and clone size reflects TCRdb's work, not the paper's. This table has 34,000 or so clones, around 15% appearing once. This clone was counted at least ten times. Its antigen is not known. Thyroid surgery was preceded by no treatment in any patient. Study-level results: Versus benign nodules, malignant thyroid tumors reportedly had significantly higher TCR beta diversity, in blood and tumor.

CDR1 MNHNS and CDR2 SASEGT come from the germline V gene. CDR3 length: 13 amino acids. Trimming pared 6 bases from V and 6 bases from J, leaving 14 bases between. The chain employs TRBV6-1 and TRBJ1-2; D perhaps matches TRBD1 (6 bases). Sequenced: blood. This TCR was recovered from a female donor with papillary thyroid cancer or a benign thyroid nodule (not recorded which). Some clones in this sample may be carry-over from other donors' samples. This CDR3 is CASRTTGIDGYTF. The CDR3 DNA is TGTGCCAGCAGAACAACAGGGATAGATGGCTACACCTTC.